This TCR beta chain stems from a study of Graves' ophthalmopathy and Graves' hyperthyroidism. Per the germline V gene, CDR1 is DFQATT and CDR2 is SNEGSKA (reference sequence). This CDR3 has 16 residues. Trimming took 6 bases from V and 4 from J; bases not matched to a gene: 15. Newly diagnosed hyperthyroidism donors, aged 18 to 65, duration under 2 months. RNA transcripts were the source from which TCR beta CDR3 regions were amplified. The workflow started with a first-round RT-PCR run with HTBI primers and then moved on to a second-round multiplex PCR. Via MiXCR, TCRdb re-called the multiplex PCR reads, giving one row per CDR3 protein. The sample includes over a million distinct CDR3 sequences, 35% to 40% of them seen just once.

Sequenced sample: peripheral blood or thyroid tissue (not recorded which). This TCR came from an adult man with Graves' hyperthyroidism. The gene calls are TRBV20-1 and TRBJ2-7, with 10 positions matching TRBD1. Here the CDR3 DNA reads TGCAGTGCGGACCCCTGGGACAGGGGACCTCTATACGAGCAGTACTTC. Amino acids: CSADPWDRGPLYEQYF.